The clone carrying this T cell receptor (beta chain) came up many times. Its target is unknown. TCRdb recomputed calls from the 5' RACE reads with MiXCR, one row per CDR3 protein. The sample gives about 320,000 distinct CDR3 sequences, more than 13% of which show up once; about 21% is in the top ten. The V gene's germline CDR1 is MGHRA and CDR2 YSYEKL. The CDR3 spans 17 residues. Trimming removed 9 bases at V and 0 bases at J, with 21 bases between. This sample stems from a study of T-cell memory formation after mild COVID-19. Study-wide background: Clusters were largely donor specific. Findings of the study overall: Clones contracting over day 15 to 85 were CD4/CD8 balanced, with later expanders leaning CD4+.

This sequence was found in a young man who had mild COVID-19 (a few samples of this study predate the infection). Cell type and time point are not known. The sequenced sample was PBMCs or a T cell subset sorted from them (not recorded which). The rearrangement uses TRBV4-1 and TRBJ1-3, with a possible D match to TRBD1 (5 bases). Here the CDR3 reads CASREQDLIHSGNTIYF. CDR3 DNA sequence: TGCGCCAGTCGGGAACAGGACTTAATACACTCTGGAAACACCATATATTTT.